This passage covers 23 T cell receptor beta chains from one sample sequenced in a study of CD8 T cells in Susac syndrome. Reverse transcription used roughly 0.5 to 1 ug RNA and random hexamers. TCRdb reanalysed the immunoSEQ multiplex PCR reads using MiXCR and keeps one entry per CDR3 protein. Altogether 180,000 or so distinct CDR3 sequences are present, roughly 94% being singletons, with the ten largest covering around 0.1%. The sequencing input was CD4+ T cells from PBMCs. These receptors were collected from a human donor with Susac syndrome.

The CDR3 sequence is CASSPRWRLDAGELFF. In DNA form, the CDR3 reads TGTGCCAGCTCACCACGTTGGCGATTGGACGCCGGGGAGCTGTTTTTT. This sequence joins TRBV18 and TRBJ2-2, with no clear D. The CDR3 sequence is 16 residues long. The germline V gene encodes CDR1 KGHSH and CDR2 LQKENI. Between the trimmed V and J ends, which lost 1 base and 6 bases, there was a span of 15 bases. The complete variable domain, with remaining parts taken from reference TRBV18 and TRBJ2-2, reads NAGVMQNPRHLVRRRGQEARLRCSPMKGHSHVYWYRQLPEEGLKFMVYLQKENIIDESGMPKERFSAEFPKEGPSILRIQQVVRGDSAAYFCASSPRWRLDAGELFFGEGSRLTVL.

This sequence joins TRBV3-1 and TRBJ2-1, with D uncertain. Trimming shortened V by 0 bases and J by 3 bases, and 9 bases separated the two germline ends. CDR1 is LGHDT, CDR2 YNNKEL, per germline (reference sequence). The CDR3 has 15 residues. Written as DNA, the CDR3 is TGTGCCAGCAGCCAAGAATTAAAGGACTACAATGAGCAGTTCTTC. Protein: CASSQELKDYNEQFF.

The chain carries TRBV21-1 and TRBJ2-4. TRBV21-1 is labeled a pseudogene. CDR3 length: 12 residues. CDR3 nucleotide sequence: TGTGCCAACCTCATTGCCAAAAACATTCAGTACTTC. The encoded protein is CANLIAKNIQYF.

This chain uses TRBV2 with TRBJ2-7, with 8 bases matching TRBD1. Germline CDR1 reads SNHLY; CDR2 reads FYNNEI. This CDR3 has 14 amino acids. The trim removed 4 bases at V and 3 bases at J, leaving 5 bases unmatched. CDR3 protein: CASSAGTGSYEQYF. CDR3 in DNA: TGTGCCAGCAGTGCCGGGACAGGTAGCTACGAGCAGTACTTC. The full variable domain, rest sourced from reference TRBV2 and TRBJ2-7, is EPEVTQTPSHQVTQMGQEVILRCVPISNHLYFYWYRQILGQKVEFLVSFYNNEISEKSEIFDDQFSVERPDGSNFTLKIRSTKLEDSAMYFCASSAGTGSYEQYFGPGTRLTVT.

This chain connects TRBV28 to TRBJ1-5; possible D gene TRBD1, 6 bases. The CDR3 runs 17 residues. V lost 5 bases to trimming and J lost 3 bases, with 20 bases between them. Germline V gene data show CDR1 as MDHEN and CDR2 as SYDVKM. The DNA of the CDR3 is TGTGCCAGCAGTGGACCGCGGGGCGGGACAATCAATCAGCCCCAGCATTTT. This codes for CASSGPRGGTINQPQHF.

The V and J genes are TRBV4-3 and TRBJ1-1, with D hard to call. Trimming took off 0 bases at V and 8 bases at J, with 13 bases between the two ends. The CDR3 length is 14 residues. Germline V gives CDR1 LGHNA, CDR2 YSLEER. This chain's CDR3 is CASSQDRGSREAFF. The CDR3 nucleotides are TGCGCCAGCAGCCAAGATCGGGGAAGTCGGGAAGCTTTCTTT.

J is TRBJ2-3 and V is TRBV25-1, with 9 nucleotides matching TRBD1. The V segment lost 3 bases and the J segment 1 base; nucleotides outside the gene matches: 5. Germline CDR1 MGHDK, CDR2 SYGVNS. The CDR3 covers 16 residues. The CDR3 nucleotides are TGTGCCAGCAGTGATTACAGGGGGCTCCGCACAGATACGCAGTATTTT. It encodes CASSDYRGLRTDTQYF.

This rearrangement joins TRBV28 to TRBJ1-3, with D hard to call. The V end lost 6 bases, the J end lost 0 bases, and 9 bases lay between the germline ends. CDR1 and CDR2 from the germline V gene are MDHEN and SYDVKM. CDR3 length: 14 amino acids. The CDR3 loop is CASSIAGSGNTIYF. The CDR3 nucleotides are TGTGCCAGCAGCATCGCGGGCTCTGGAAACACCATATATTTT.

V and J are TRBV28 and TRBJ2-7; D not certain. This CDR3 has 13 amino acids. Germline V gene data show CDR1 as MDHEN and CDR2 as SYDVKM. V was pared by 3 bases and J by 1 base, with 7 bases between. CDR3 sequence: CASSFGVSYEQYF. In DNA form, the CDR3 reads TGTGCCAGCAGTTTTGGGGTGTCCTACGAGCAGTACTTC.

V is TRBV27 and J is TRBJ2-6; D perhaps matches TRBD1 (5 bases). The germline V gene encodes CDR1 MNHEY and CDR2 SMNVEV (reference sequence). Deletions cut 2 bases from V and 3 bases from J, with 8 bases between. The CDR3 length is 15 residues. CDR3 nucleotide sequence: TGTGCCAGCAGTTTAAGGACAAGTGGGGCCAACGTCCTGACTTTC. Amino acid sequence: CASSLRTSGANVLTF.

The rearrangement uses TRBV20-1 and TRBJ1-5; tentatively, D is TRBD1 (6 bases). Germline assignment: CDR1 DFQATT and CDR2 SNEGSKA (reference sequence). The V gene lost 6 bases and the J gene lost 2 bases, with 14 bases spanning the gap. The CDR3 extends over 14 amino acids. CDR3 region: CSAQTGVGNQPQHF. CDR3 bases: TGCAGTGCGCAGACAGGTGTAGGCAATCAGCCCCAGCATTTT.

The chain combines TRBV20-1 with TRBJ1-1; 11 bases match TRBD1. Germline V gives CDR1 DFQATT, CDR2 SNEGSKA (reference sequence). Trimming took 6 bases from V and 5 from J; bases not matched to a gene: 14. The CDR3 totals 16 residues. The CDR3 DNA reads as TGCAGTGCAAGAACGGACAGGGGGCGATGGGGTACTGAAGCTTTCTTT. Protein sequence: CSARTDRGRWGTEAFF.

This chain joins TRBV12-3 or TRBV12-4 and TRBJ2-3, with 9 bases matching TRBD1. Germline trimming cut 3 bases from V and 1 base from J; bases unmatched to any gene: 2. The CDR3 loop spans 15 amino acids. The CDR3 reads CASSFRTGGTDTQYF. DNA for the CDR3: TGTGCCAGCAGTTTCAGGACAGGGGGCACAGATACGCAGTATTTT.

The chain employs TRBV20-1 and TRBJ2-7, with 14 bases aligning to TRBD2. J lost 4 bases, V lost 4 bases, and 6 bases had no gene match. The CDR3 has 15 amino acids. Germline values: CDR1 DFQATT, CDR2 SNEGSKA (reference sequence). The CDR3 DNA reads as TGCAGTGCTATTGGACTAGCGGGAGGCTCTTACGAGCAGTACTTC. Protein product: CSAIGLAGGSYEQYF.

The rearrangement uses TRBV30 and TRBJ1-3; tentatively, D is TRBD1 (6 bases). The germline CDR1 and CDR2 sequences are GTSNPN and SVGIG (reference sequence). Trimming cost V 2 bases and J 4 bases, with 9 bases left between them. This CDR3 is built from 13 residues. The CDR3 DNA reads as TGTGCCTGGAGTTCAACAGGGGGAAACACCATATATTTT. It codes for CAWSSTGGNTIYF.

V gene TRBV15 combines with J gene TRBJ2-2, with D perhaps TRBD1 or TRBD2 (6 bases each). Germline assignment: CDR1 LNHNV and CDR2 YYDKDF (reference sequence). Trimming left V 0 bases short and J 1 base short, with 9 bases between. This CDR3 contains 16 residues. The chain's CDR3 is CATSREGGLNTGELFF. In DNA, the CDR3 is TGTGCCACCAGCAGAGAGGGGGGCCTGAACACCGGGGAGCTGTTTTTT. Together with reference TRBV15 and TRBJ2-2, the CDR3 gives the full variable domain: DAMVIQNPRYQVTQFGKPVTLSCSQTLNHNVMYWYQQKSSQAPKLLFHYYDKDFNNEADTPDNFQSRRPNTSFCFLDIRSPGLGDTAMYLCATSREGGLNTGELFFGEGSRLTVL.

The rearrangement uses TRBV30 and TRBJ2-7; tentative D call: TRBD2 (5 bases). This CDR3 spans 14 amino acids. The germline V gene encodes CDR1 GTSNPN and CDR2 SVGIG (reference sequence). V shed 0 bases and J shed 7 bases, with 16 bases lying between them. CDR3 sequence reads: CAWSVLSPRREQYF. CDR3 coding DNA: TGTGCCTGGAGTGTACTATCCCCCCGGAGGGAGCAGTACTTC.

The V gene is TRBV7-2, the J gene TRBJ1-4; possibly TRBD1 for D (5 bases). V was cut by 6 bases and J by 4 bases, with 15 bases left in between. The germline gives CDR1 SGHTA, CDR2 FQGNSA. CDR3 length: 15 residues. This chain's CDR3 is CASREAGRRNEKLFF. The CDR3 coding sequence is TGTGCCAGCAGGGAGGCAGGGCGCCGTAATGAAAAACTGTTTTTT.

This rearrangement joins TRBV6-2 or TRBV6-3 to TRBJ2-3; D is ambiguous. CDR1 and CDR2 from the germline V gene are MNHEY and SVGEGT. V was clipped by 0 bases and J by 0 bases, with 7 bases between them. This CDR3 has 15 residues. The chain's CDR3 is CASSYSSTSTDTQYF. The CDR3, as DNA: TGTGCCAGCAGTTACTCGAGTACTAGCACAGATACGCAGTATTTT.

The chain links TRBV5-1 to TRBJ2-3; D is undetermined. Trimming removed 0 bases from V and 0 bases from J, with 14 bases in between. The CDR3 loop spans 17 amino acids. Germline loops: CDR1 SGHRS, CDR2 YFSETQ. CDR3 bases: TGCGCCAGCAGCTTGGGACACCAACTGCCTAGCACAGATACGCAGTATTTT. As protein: CASSLGHQLPSTDTQYF.

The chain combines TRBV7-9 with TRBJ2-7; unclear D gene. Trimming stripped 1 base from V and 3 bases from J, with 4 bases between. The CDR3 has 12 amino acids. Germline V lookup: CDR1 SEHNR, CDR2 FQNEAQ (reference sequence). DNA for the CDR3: TGTGCCAGCAGCTTAGTGGACTACGAGCAGTACTTC. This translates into CASSLVDYEQYF.

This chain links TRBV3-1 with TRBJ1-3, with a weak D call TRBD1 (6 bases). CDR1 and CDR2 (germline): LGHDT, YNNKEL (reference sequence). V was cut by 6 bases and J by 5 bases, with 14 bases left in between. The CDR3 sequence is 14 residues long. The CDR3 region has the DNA TGTGCCAGCAGGTTTGCAGGGGCAAGAAACACCATATATTTT. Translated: CASRFAGARNTIYF.

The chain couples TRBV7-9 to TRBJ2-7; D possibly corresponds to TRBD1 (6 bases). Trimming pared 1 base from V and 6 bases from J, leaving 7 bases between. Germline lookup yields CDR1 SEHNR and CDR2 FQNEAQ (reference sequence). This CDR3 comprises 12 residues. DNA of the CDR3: TGTGCCAGCAGCTTAGGAGGGGGCGAGCAGTACTTC. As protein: CASSLGGGEQYF.